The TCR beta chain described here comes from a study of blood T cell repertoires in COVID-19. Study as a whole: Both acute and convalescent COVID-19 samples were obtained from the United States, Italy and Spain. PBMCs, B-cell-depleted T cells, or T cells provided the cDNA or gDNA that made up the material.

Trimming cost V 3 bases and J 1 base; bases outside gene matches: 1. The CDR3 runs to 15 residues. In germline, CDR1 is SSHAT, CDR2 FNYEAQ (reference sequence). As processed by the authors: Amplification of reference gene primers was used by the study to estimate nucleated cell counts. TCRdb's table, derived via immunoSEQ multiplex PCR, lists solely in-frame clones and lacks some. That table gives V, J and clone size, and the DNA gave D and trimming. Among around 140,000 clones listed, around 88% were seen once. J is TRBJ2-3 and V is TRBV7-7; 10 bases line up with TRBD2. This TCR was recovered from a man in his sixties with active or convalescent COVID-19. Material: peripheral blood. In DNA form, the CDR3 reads TGTGCCAGCAGCTTCGGGACTAGCGGCACAGATACGCAGTATTTT. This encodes CASSFGTSGTDTQYF.